A selection of T cell receptor beta chains follows, all from one sample in a study of shared clonotypes between healthy human individuals. Using immunoSEQ multiplex PCR, the repertoire was profiled, and TCRdb retains in-frame clones only, with some absent. This table holds approximately 500,000 clones, about four fifths found once. Sequencing was performed on PBMCs. The receptors come from a woman aged 40-49 years in good health. Some clones in this sample may be carry-over from other donors' samples. The CDR3 runs from the conserved cysteine through the conserved F or W. A D gene is named only where the DNA matches it firmly. Expanded clones are given a class, and other clones once, few, many or no size at all.

TGCGCCAGCAGCCGGATTCCGGGACTAGCGGGAGGGCCCATGGGGCAGTACTTC	CASSRIPGLAGGPMGQYF	TRBJ2-7	TRBV4-1	.	TRBD2
TGTGCCAGCAGCGTCCAGGGACTAGCCAACTCCTACGAGCAGTACTTC	CASSVQGLANSYEQYF	TRBJ2-7	TRBV11-2	.	TRBD2
TGTGCCAGCAGTGCGGCAGGGGTCGACACTGAAGCTTTCTTT	CASSAAGVDTEAFF	TRBJ1-1	TRBV7-3	.	.
TGTGCCAGCAGTAAAGAAGTATCCGGGACGCCGCTATATTTT	CASSKEVSGTPLYF	TRBJ1-3	TRBV11-2	many	.
TGTGCCAGCAGGGTGGGACAGGGGGCAGGTGAGCAGTACTTC	CASRVGQGAGEQYF	TRBJ2-7	TRBV28	.	TRBD1
TGTGCCAGCAGCTTAGAACCCCTGGCCGAGCAGTACTTC	CASSLEPLAEQYF	TRBJ2-7	TRBV7-2	.	.
TGTGCCAGCAGCTTGGATACAGGAGACTATGGCTACACCTTC	CASSLDTGDYGYTF	TRBJ1-2	TRBV5-8	many	.
TGCAGCGTTTTGGACCCGGGGAGCACAGATACGCAGTATTTT	CSVLDPGSTDTQYF	TRBJ2-3	TRBV29-1	.	.
TGCGCCAGCAGCACGGCCCGGGACCATATCAATGAGCAGTTCTTC	CASSTARDHINEQFF	TRBJ2-1	TRBV5-1	.	.
TGTGCCAGCAGTTCCGTGGACAGGGGAGTCGGGGAGCTGTTTTTT	CASSSVDRGVGELFF	TRBJ2-2	TRBV28	.	TRBD1
TGTGCCAGCAGCTTAGGGTCTCGGGACACCTACGAGCAGTACTTC	CASSLGSRDTYEQYF	TRBJ2-7	TRBV11-3	.	.
TGTGCCACCAGCAGTCCTAAAGACGCCTCCTACGAGCAGTACTTC	CATSSPKDASYEQYF	TRBJ2-7	TRBV15	.	.
TGTGCCAGTAGTCTCGGGACTAGCGGGAGTTGGGGCACCGGGGAGCTGTTTTTT	CASSLGTSGSWGTGELFF	TRBJ2-2	TRBV19	.	TRBD2
TGTGCCACCTCCCTCGATTGGTCTGAAGCTTTCTTT	CATSLDWSEAFF	TRBJ1-1	TRBV15	.	.
TGTGCCAGCTCACGCACTAGCGGAGCCTCATACGAGCAGTACTTC	CASSRTSGASYEQYF	TRBJ2-7	TRBV18	.	TRBD2
TGTGCCATCAATACGGGAGGCGAGCAGTACTTC	CAINTGGEQYF	TRBJ2-7	TRBV10-3	.	TRBD2
TGTGCCAGCAGCTCGGGGGTAGCAGGGATCGGGGAGACCCAGTACTTC	CASSSGVAGIGETQYF	TRBJ2-5	TRBV7-2	.	.
TGTGCCAGCAGTTCTTACCAAGAGACCCAGTACTTC	CASSSYQETQYF	TRBJ2-5	TRBV4-2	.	.
TGTGCCAGCAGCTTGGACGCTAGGAGGAGCACCGGGGAGCTGTTTTTT	CASSLDARRSTGELFF	TRBJ2-2	TRBV5-5	.	.
TGTGCCAGCAGCTTCCCTCGACTAGCGGGAGAGTTTGGCGGGGAGCTGTTTTTT	CASSFPRLAGEFGGELFF	TRBJ2-2	TRBV7-9	.	TRBD2
TGTGCCACCAGCAGCTCCGGATACCGTTACGAGCAGTACTTC	CATSSSGYRYEQYF	TRBJ2-7	TRBV15	.	.
TGTGCCAGCAGGCTAGACAGGCACTATGGCTACACCTTC	CASRLDRHYGYTF	TRBJ1-2	TRBV28	.	.
TGTGCCAGCTCACCATCAGGGGTGGAGACCCAGTACTTC	CASSPSGVETQYF	TRBJ2-5	TRBV18	few	.
TGTGCCAGCAGCTTTCAGGGAGGAAACACCATATATTTT	CASSFQGGNTIYF	TRBJ1-3	TRBV7-3	once	.
TGTGCCAGCAGTGAATGGGGGGAGAACACCGGGGAGCTGTTTTTT	CASSEWGENTGELFF	TRBJ2-2	TRBV25-1	.	.
TGTGCCAGCAGTTTTAGGGACACTAGAAGAACCGGGGAGCTGTTTTTT	CASSFRDTRRTGELFF	TRBJ2-2	TRBV28	.	.
TGTGCCAGCAGACCTCCGGGGGCGAGCTCCTACAATGAGCAGTTCTTC	CASRPPGASSYNEQFF	TRBJ2-1	TRBV11-2	.	.
TGTGCCAGCAGACTCGCCGGGGCTGGGGCCAACGTCCTGACTTTC	CASRLAGAGANVLTF	TRBJ2-6	TRBV2	.	.
TGTGCCAGCAGCTTAGGACACCCCGTGCAGTACTTC	CASSLGHPVQYF	TRBJ2-7	TRBV7-2	.	.
TGTGCCAGCAGTTTACTAACAGGTCCCCTGGAGACCCAGTACTTC	CASSLLTGPLETQYF	TRBJ2-5	TRBV27	.	.
TGTGCCAGCAGTTTAATCCCCACCGGGCAACGTGGAGCTTTCTTT	CASSLIPTGQRGAFF	TRBJ1-1	TRBV28	few	.
TGTGCCAGCAGTGAAGCGAGGGGGAACACTGAAGCTTTCTTT	CASSEARGNTEAFF	TRBJ1-1	TRBV2	.	.
TGTGCCAGCAGTTACCCAACTAGCGGGAGGGCCGATGAGCAGTTCTTC	CASSYPTSGRADEQFF	TRBJ2-1	TRBV6-6	.	TRBD2
TGTGCCAGCAGCTTGGGTTGGGGACGGAGGTGGTACTTC	CASSLGWGRRWYF	TRBJ2-5	TRBV5-5	once	.
TGTGCCAGCAGCGTAGGGCCCAACCCCTATGGCTACACCTTC	CASSVGPNPYGYTF	TRBJ1-2	TRBV9	.	.
TGTGCCAGTAGTATTACAGTCTCCTACGAGCAGTACTTC	CASSITVSYEQYF	TRBJ2-7	TRBV19	.	.
TGCGCCAGCAGCAAGGGACTAGCGGCCACAGATACGCAGTATTTT	CASSKGLAATDTQYF	TRBJ2-3	TRBV5-1	once	TRBD2
TGTGCCAGCAGTTACTCGGGGGATGAGACCCAGTACTTC	CASSYSGDETQYF	TRBJ2-5	TRBV6-5	.	.
TGTGCCATCAGTGAGTCGACAGGGAACACGAAGCAGCCCCAGCATTTT	CAISESTGNTKQPQHF	TRBJ1-5	TRBV10-3	.	TRBD1
TGCGCCAGCAGTTCGACCTCTGGGGCCAACGTCCTGACTTTC	CASSSTSGANVLTF	TRBJ2-6	TRBV10-2	once	.